This TCR beta chain was found in a study of T cells after yellow fever vaccination. Study summary: Low-cell-number fractions were prepared with SMART-Seq v4 Ultra Low Input.

The CDR3 consists of 13 residues. The ends were cut back, 0 bases at V and 1 base at J, with 4 bases in the middle. Germline-derived CDR1 and CDR2 are SGHDT and YYEEEE. General observations from the study: The study found a weaker secondary response that peaked faster, day 5 versus 15.

This clonotype came up a few times. Antigen specificity is unknown. TCRdb redid the calling of the 5' RACE reads with MiXCR, one entry per CDR3 protein. The sample holds 120,000 or so distinct CDR3 sequences; approximately 9% are singletons and the top ten take 30% to 40%. The material sequenced was CD8+ T cells sorted from PBMCs, taken on the day of the yellow fever booster vaccination. This TCR came from a man between 18 and 29 years old who received the YFV17D yellow fever vaccine. The rearrangement links TRBV5-6 to TRBJ2-5; the D is unclear. CDR3 sequence (DNA): TGTGCCAGCAGCTTGGCCCCCCAAGAGACCCAGTACTTC. Translating it yields CASSLAPQETQYF.